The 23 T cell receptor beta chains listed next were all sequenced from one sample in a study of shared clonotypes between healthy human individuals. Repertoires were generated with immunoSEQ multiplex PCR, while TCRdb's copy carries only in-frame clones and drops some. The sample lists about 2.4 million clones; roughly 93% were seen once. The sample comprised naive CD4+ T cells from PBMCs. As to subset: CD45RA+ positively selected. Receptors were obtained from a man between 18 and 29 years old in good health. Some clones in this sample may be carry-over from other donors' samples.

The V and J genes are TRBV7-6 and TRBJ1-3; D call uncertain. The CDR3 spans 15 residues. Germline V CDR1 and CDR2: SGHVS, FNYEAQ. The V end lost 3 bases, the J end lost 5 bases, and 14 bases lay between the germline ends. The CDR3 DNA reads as TGTGCCAGCAGCTTCTTTGACGGAGGGCGAAACACCATATATTTT. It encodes CASSFFDGGRNTIYF.

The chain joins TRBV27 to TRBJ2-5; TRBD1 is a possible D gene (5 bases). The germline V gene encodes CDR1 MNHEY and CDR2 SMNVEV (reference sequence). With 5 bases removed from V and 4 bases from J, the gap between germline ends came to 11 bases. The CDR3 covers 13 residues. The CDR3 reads CASSPMQGETQYF. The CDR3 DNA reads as TGTGCCAGCAGTCCCATGCAGGGAGAGACCCAGTACTTC.

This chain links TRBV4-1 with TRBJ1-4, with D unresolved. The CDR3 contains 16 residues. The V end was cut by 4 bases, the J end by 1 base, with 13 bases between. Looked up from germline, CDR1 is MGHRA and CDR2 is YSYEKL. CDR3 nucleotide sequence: TGCGCCAGCAGCCTAACGGCGGGGATAACTAATGAAAAACTGTTTTTT. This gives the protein CASSLTAGITNEKLFF.

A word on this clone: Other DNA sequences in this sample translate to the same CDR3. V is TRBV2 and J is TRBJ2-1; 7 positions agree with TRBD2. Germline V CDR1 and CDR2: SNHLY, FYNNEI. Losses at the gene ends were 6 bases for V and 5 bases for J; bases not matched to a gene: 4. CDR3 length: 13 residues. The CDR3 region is CASRRDYNNEQFF. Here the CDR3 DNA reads TGTGCCAGCAGGCGGGACTATAACAATGAGCAGTTCTTC. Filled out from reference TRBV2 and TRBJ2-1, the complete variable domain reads EPEVTQTPSHQVTQMGQEVILRCVPISNHLYFYWYRQILGQKVEFLVSFYNNEISEKSEIFDDQFSVERPDGSNFTLKIRSTKLEDSAMYFCASRRDYNNEQFFGPGTRLTVL.

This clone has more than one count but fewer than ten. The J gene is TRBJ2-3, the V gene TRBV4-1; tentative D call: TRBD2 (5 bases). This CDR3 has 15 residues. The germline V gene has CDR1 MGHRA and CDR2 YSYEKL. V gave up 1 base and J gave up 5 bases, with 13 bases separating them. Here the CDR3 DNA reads TGCGCCAGCAGCCAAGCTAGCTTCCTGGGAGATACGCAGTATTTT. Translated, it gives CASSQASFLGDTQYF.

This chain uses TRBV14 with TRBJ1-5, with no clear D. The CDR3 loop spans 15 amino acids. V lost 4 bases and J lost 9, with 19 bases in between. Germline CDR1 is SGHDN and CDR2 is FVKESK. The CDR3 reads CASSPSLFASGPQHF. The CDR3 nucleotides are TGTGCCAGCAGCCCCTCGCTATTTGCAAGTGGGCCCCAGCATTTT.

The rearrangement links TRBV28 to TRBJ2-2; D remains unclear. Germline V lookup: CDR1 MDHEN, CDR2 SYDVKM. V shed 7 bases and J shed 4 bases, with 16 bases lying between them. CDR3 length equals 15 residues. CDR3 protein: CASTPLELVTGELFF. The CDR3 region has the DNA TGTGCCAGCACCCCCTTGGAATTAGTCACCGGGGAGCTGTTTTTT. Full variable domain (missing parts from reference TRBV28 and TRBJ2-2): DVKVTQSSRYLVKRTGEKVFLECVQDMDHENMFWYRQDPGLGLRLIYFSYDVKMKEKGDIPEGYSVSREKKERFSLILESASTNQTSMYLCASTPLELVTGELFFGEGSRLTVL.

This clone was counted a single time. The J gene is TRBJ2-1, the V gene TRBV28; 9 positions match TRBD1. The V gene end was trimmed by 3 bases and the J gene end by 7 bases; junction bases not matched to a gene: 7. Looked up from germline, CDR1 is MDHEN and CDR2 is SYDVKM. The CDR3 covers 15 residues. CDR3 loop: CASSFQRTGVNEQFF. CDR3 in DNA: TGTGCCAGCAGTTTCCAAAGGACAGGGGTGAATGAGCAGTTCTTC.

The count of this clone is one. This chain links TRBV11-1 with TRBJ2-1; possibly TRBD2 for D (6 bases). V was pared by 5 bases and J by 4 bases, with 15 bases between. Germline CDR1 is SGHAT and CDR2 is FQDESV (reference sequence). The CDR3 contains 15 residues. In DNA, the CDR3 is TGTGCCAGCAGCCTGGGGCTAGCGCTATACAATGAGCAGTTCTTC. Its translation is CASSLGLALYNEQFF.

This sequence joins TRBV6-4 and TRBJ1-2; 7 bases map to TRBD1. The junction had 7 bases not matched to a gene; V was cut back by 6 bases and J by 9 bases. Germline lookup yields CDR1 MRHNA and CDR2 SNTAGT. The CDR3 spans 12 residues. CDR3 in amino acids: CASRRDSLSYTF. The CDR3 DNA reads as TGTGCCAGCAGACGGGACAGTCTTAGCTACACCTTC.

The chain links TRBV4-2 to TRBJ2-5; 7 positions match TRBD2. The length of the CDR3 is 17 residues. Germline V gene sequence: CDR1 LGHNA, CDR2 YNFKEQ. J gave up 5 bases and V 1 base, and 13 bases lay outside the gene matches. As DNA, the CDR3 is TGTGCCAGCAGCCAAGGGGAGGGGAGGGCAATAGAGGAGACCCAGTACTTC. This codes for CASSQGEGRAIEETQYF.

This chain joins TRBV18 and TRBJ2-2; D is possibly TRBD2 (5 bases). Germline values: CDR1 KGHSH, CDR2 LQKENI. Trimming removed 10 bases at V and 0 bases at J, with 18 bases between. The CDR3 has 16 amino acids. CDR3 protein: CATPPGSGPNTGELFF. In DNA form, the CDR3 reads TGTGCCACCCCGCCGGGCAGCGGACCGAACACCGGGGAGCTGTTTTTT.

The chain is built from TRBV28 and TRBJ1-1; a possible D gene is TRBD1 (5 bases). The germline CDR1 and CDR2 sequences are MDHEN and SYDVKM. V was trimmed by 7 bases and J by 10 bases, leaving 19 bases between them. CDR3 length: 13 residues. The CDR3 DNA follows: TGTGCCAGCACCGGCTCCGGGACCCTTGGAGCTTTCTTT. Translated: CASTGSGTLGAFF.

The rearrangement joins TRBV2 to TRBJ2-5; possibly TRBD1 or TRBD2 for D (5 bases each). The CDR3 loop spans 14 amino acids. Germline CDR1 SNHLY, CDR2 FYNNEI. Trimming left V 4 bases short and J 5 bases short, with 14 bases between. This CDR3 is CASSGGSGVETQYF. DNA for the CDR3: TGTGCCAGCAGTGGGGGGAGTGGAGTTGAGACCCAGTACTTC.

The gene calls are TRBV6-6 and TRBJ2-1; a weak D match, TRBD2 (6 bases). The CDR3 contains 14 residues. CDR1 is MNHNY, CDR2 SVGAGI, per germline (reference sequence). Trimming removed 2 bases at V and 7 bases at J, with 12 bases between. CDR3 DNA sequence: TGTGCCAGCAGTTACGCGGGACCTTGGAATGAGCAGTTCTTC. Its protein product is CASSYAGPWNEQFF.

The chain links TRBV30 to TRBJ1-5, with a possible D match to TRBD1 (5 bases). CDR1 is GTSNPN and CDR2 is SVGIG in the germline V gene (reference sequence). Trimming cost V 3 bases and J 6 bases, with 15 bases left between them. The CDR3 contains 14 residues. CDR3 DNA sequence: TGTGCCTGGAGCCCACTCCGGGGGGGTCAGCCCCAGCATTTT. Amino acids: CAWSPLRGGQPQHF.

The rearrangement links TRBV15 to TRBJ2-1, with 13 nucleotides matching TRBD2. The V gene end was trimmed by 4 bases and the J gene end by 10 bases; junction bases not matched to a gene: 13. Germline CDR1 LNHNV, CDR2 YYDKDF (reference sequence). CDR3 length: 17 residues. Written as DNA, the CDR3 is TGTGCCACCAGCACTAGGCCGGGACTAGCGGGACGTGGAGAGCAGTTCTTC. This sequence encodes CATSTRPGLAGRGEQFF.

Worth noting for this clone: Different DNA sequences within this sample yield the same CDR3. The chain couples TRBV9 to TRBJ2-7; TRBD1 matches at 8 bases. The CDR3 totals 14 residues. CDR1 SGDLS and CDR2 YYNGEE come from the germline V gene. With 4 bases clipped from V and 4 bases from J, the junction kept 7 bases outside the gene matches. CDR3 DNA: TGTGCCAGCAGCTCCGGGACAGGCCTTTACGAGCAGTACTTC. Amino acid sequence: CASSSGTGLYEQYF.

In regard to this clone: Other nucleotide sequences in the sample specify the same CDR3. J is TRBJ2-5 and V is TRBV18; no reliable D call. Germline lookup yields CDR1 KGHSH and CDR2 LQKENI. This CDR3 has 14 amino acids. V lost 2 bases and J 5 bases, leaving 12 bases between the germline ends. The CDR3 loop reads CASSPTAGRETQYF. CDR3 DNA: TGTGCCAGCTCACCAACCGCCGGGCGGGAGACCCAGTACTTC.

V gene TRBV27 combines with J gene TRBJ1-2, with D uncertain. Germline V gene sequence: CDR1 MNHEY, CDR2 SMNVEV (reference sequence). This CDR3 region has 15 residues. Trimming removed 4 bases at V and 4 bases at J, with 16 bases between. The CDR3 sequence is CASSSSLVAGYGYTF. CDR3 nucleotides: TGTGCCAGCAGTTCGTCTTTAGTGGCGGGCTATGGCTACACCTTC.

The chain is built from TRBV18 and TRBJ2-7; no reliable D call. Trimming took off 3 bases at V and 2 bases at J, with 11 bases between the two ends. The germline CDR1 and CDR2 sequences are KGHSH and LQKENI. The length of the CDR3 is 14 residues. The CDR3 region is CASSPGRATYEQYF. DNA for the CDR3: TGTGCCAGCTCACCTGGGCGCGCAACCTACGAGCAGTACTTC.

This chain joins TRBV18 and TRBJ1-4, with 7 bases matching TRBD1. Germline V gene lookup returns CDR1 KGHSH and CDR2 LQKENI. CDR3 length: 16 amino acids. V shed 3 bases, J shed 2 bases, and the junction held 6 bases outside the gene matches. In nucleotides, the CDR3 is TGTGCCAGCTCACCGGATGGACAGGTTACTAATGAAAAACTGTTTTTT. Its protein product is CASSPDGQVTNEKLFF.

The CDR3 nucleotides read TGTGCCAGCGAGGGTGGGGAAAAACTGTTTTTT. Its translation: CASEGGEKLFF. The rearrangement joins TRBV6-5 to TRBJ1-4; D is uncertain. Per the germline V gene, CDR1 is MNHEY and CDR2 is SVGAGI. The ends were cut back, 8 bases at V and 8 bases at J, with 9 bases in the middle. CDR3 size: 11 residues.